Detailed here is one TCR beta chain. Antigen specificity is unknown. Its ends do not fully match the called genes, so a read error is possible. Germline V gene lookup returns CDR1 LNHNV and CDR2 YYDKDF (reference sequence). The CDR3 runs 16 residues. As it was prepared, the TCRbeta library received unique molecular identifiers. TCRdb independently ran MiXCR on the PCR reads; one entry per CDR3 protein. The data hold about 200,000 distinct CDR3 sequences, with over 15% observed a single time. The data were obtained in a study of T-cell reconstitution after alpha-beta-depleted transplantation in children. Findings and caveats of the study: About two months after transplant, alpha-beta T cells reportedly came from several hundred expanded graft clones. Certain patients had high TCRbeta diversity at day 60, and it came from recipient T cells and thymic progenitors that survived. A year post-transplant, T-cell counts and diversity derived mostly from newly produced T cells.

The sample in question was PBMCs, mostly from graft donor cells, obtained 360 days after TCRalphabeta/CD19-depleted stem cell transplant. This receptor was obtained from a male patient aged 2-10 years who had a stem cell transplant for acute lymphoblastic leukemia, so the T cells may come from the graft donor. The genes are TRBV15 and TRBJ2-5, with D perhaps given as TRBD1 or TRBD2 (5 bases each). CDR3 sequence reads: CATSRDLGQGRESQYF. CDR3 nucleotides: TGTGCCACCAGCAGAGATTTGGGGCAGGGACGAGAGAGCCAGTACTTC. The whole variable domain, remainder taken from reference TRBV15 and TRBJ2-5, is DAMVIQNPRYQVTQFGKPVTLSCSQTLNHNVMYWYQQKSSQAPKLLFHYYDKDFNNEADTPDNFQSRRPNTSFCFLDIRSPGLGDTAMYLCATSRDLGQGRESQYFGPGTRLLVL.